A selection of T cell receptor beta chains follows, all from one sample in a study of CD8 T cells in ankylosing spondylitis. MiXCR, run by TCRdb on the 5' RACE reads, gives a single entry per CDR3 protein. Of some 330,000 distinct CDR3 sequences in the sample, 8% were seen once. Sequenced: blood, either unsorted or a sorted T cell fraction (not recorded which). The receptors here all came from a male donor with ankylosing spondylitis. Each CDR3 is given with its conserved first and last residue. The D gene is left open where the match is weak. For some rows the clone size is stated as once, few or many, or as a class when expanded; others skip it.

>.|TRBV20-1|TRBJ2-3|few
TGCAGTGCTAGAGATTTGTATAGCACAGATACGCAGTATTTT
CSARDLYSTDTQYF
>.|TRBV7-9|TRBJ2-1|few
TGTGCCAGCAGGGTAGGGCCCAGGGAGGAGCAGTTCTTC
CASRVGPREEQFF
>.|TRBV25-1|TRBJ2-1|.
TGTGCCAGCAGTGAGTTTGGGGGGAGTGAGCAGTTCTTC
CASSEFGGSEQFF
>TRBD2|TRBV24-1|TRBJ2-7|.
TGTGCCACCAGTAGCGGGAGGGCCAACGAGCAGTACTTC
CATSSGRANEQYF
>TRBD1|TRBV7-9|TRBJ2-7|few
TGTGCCAGCAGCTTAAGACAGGGTGCAGAGCAGTACTTC
CASSLRQGAEQYF
>TRBD1|TRBV7-6|TRBJ2-6|few
TGTGCCAGCAGCCCAGTCCCAGGGGGCATAGGCTCTGGGGCCAACGTCCTGACTTTC
CASSPVPGGIGSGANVLTF
>.|TRBV5-5|TRBJ2-3|many
TGTGCCAGCAGCTATAGCCCCGGCCCGCCTAGCACAGATACGCAGTATTTT
CASSYSPGPPSTDTQYF
>.|TRBV29-1|TRBJ1-5|few
TGCAGCGTTGCGGGGTCGAATACCAATCAGCCCCAGCATTTT
CSVAGSNTNQPQHF
>TRBD2|TRBV7-9|TRBJ2-3|many
TGTGCCAGCAGCGCGCGACTAGCGGGTATGCAGTATTTT
CASSARLAGMQYF
>TRBD1|TRBV3-1|TRBJ2-7|.
TGTGCCAGCAGCCAAGACATTGCGGGGACAGGGGACGAGCAGTACTTC
CASSQDIAGTGDEQYF
>.|TRBV12-3/TRBV12-4|TRBJ1-4|few
TGTGCCAGCAGCCCAGGGATTCAACTGTTTTTT
CASSPGIQLFF
>.|TRBV11-2|TRBJ1-5|many
TGTGCCAGCAGCTTCGACCGCACTCAGCCCCAGCATTTT
CASSFDRTQPQHF
>.|TRBV7-9|TRBJ2-1|.
TGTGCCAGCAGCTTAGCCAGAGGGGAGCAGTTCTTC
CASSLARGEQFF
>TRBD1|TRBV5-1|TRBJ2-7|.
TGCGCCAGCAGCGGCCGGGACAGACCTCCGCGGGAGCAGTACTTC
CASSGRDRPPREQYF
>.|TRBV5-1|TRBJ1-1|many
TGCGCCAGCAGCTTGGGTGGAGTGTTGAACACTGAAGCTTTCTTT
CASSLGGVLNTEAFF
>.|TRBV11-3|TRBJ2-1|many
TGTGCCAGCAGCCTATACGGCGGTAGCGACTACAATGAGCAGTTCTTC
CASSLYGGSDYNEQFF
>TRBD1|TRBV7-2|TRBJ2-2|many
TGTGCCAGCAGCCGTACAGGGGGCACCGGGGAGCTGTTTTTT
CASSRTGGTGELFF
>.|TRBV27|TRBJ2-1|few
TGTGCCAGCAGCCTGAGCGGGTGGTTAAACAATGAGCAGTTCTTC
CASSLSGWLNNEQFF
>.|TRBV12-3/TRBV12-4|TRBJ2-7|few
TGTGCCAGCAGCTCTGACGCCTACGAGCAGTACTTC
CASSSDAYEQYF
>TRBD1|TRBV4-1|TRBJ2-1|few
TGCGCCAGCAGCCAAGACGGGACAGGCGACAATGAGCAGTTCTTC
CASSQDGTGDNEQFF
>TRBD2|TRBV5-1|TRBJ2-1|many
TGCGCCAGCAGCCAGGCGGGGGTTGAGCAGTTCTTC
CASSQAGVEQFF
>TRBD1|TRBV3-1|TRBJ2-6|few
TGTGCCAGCAGCCAACGAGGGACAGGGGGCCCTACTGGGGCCAACGTCCTGACTTTC
CASSQRGTGGPTGANVLTF
>TRBD1|TRBV5-1|TRBJ2-1|few
TGCGCCAGCAGCCCCTCCGGGACAGCGGAGCAGTTCTTC
CASSPSGTAEQFF
>TRBD1|TRBV4-1|TRBJ1-5|.
TGCGCCAGCAGCCAAGGCCAGGGGGCGAGAAATAGCAATCAGCCCCAGCATTTT
CASSQGQGARNSNQPQHF
>.|TRBV9|TRBJ2-1|.
TGTGCCAGCAGCGTCCGGGACACCCGTGACAATGAGCAGTTCTTC
CASSVRDTRDNEQFF
>.|TRBV9|TRBJ1-6|.
TGTGCCAGCAGCACGTCGGGAGGGGCCCTAAATTCACCCCTCCACTTT
CASSTSGGALNSPLHF
>TRBD2|TRBV5-1|TRBJ2-1|many
TGCGCCAGCACCTCTAGCGGACCCTACAATGAGCAGTTCTTC
CASTSSGPYNEQFF
>.|TRBV5-1|TRBJ2-1|few
TGCGCCAGCAGCTTTGCCTTCGCCTCCTACAATGAGCAGTTCTTC
CASSFAFASYNEQFF
>.|TRBV14|TRBJ1-2|many
TGTGCCAGCAGCCAAGATATACAGGGTGACGGCTACACCTTC
CASSQDIQGDGYTF
>.|TRBV20-1|TRBJ2-7|.
TGCAGTGCAGAAACGGGTAGTGGAAGCTACGAGCAGTACTTC
CSAETGSGSYEQYF
>.|TRBV18|TRBJ2-3|.
TGTGCCAGCTCACCGGGAGGAGATACGCAGTATTTT
CASSPGGDTQYF
>TRBD2|TRBV20-1|TRBJ2-3|few
TGCAGTGCTAGGCCGGGGGGGCTCACAGATACGCAGTATTTT
CSARPGGLTDTQYF
>.|TRBV3-1|TRBJ1-5|.
TGTGCCAGCAGCCAAGATAGTGCCCTCTCGGGCAATCAGCCCCAGCATTTT
CASSQDSALSGNQPQHF
>TRBD2|TRBV7-3|TRBJ2-2|few
TGTGCCAGCAGCTTAGGAGGGACTAGCGGAAACACCGGGGAGCTGTTTTTT
CASSLGGTSGNTGELFF
>TRBD1|TRBV27|TRBJ1-1|.
TGTGCCAGCAGTTTGTGGCAGGGGGGACAGAACACTGAAGCTTTCTTT
CASSLWQGGQNTEAFF